The 8 T cell receptor beta chains given below trace back to one sample, sequenced in a study of T cells after yellow fever vaccination. TCRdb independently ran MiXCR on the 5' RACE reads; one entry per CDR3 protein. Of 400,000 or so distinct CDR3 sequences in the sample, roughly 20% were seen once. The input for sequencing was PBMCs, taken before the yellow fever booster vaccination. These receptors were collected from a man younger than 35 who received the YFV17D yellow fever vaccine.

This clonotype was seen a few times. CDR3 sequence (DNA): TGTGCCAGCTCACCACCACTAGCGGGGATAAACAATGAGCAGTTCTTC. This gives the protein CASSPPLAGINNEQFF. The chain carries TRBV18 and TRBJ2-1; 10 bases agree with TRBD2. This CDR3 has 16 amino acids. Unmatched junction bases numbered 4, after V lost 0 bases and J lost 5 bases. Germline-derived CDR1 and CDR2 are KGHSH and LQKENI.

The chain is built from TRBV5-1 and TRBJ2-5; 8 nucleotides line up with TRBD2. Looked up from germline, CDR1 is SGHRS and CDR2 is YFSETQ. The trim removed 0 bases at V and 4 bases at J, leaving 8 bases unmatched. This CDR3 region has 16 residues. CDR3 sequence: CASSLGFSGGRETQYF. In DNA form, the CDR3 reads TGCGCCAGCAGCTTGGGGTTTTCGGGGGGGCGAGAGACCCAGTACTTC.

The genes are TRBV30 and TRBJ2-1; 9 nucleotides line up with TRBD2. Germline loops: CDR1 GTSNPN, CDR2 SVGIG (reference sequence). Trimming at V came to 4 bases and at J to 6 bases, leaving 10 bases not matched to a gene. The CDR3 sequence is 15 residues long. The CDR3 loop is CAWMPFAGGLNEQFF. As DNA, the CDR3 is TGTGCCTGGATGCCCTTCGCGGGGGGGCTCAATGAGCAGTTCTTC.

This clonotype showed up many times. DNA of the CDR3: TGTGCCATCAGTGAGTCGGGAGGTCTCTACGAGCAGTACGTC. Residues: CAISESGGLYEQYV. The chain joins TRBV10-3 to TRBJ2-7; a weak D match, TRBD2 (6 bases). The CDR3 loop spans 14 amino acids. Trimming stripped 0 bases from V and 3 bases from J, with 9 bases between. Germline V gene lookup returns CDR1 ENHRY and CDR2 SYGVKD.

This clonotype came up a few times. The rearrangement joins TRBV12-3 or TRBV12-4 to TRBJ2-4, with 10 bases that match TRBD1. The CDR3 covers 13 residues. Trimming cost V 9 bases and J 6 bases; bases outside gene matches: 5. This CDR3 reads CASKRTGGNIQYF. The CDR3 DNA is TGTGCCAGTAAAAGGACAGGGGGAAACATTCAGTACTTC.

This chain links TRBV6-2 or TRBV6-3 with TRBJ2-2; TRBD2 aligns across 7 bases. The CDR3 consists of 16 residues. With 6 bases clipped from V and 5 bases from J, the junction kept 12 bases outside the gene matches. Germline CDR1 MNHEY, CDR2 SVGEGT. The CDR3 DNA sequence: TGTGCCAGCAGACTGATCGTCGGACTAGGGACCGGGGAGCTGTTTTTT. Protein: CASRLIVGLGTGELFF.

Only a few counts were recorded for this clonotype. The rearrangement uses TRBV5-1 and TRBJ1-1; D possibly corresponds to TRBD1 (5 bases). Germline V gene sequence: CDR1 SGHRS, CDR2 YFSETQ. The CDR3 has 17 residues. Trimming removed 0 bases at V and 5 bases at J, with 20 bases between. The CDR3 here is CASSLGTRENRYTEAFF. In nucleotides, the CDR3 is TGCGCCAGCAGCTTGGGTACCAGGGAAAATAGGTATACTGAAGCTTTCTTT.

This clonotype was seen more than once but under ten times. V gene TRBV5-5 combines with J gene TRBJ2-7; possible D gene TRBD1, 5 bases. V was pared by 2 bases and J by 3 bases, with 12 bases between. Germline CDR1 and CDR2: SGHKS and YYEKEE (reference sequence). This CDR3 comprises 14 residues. The CDR3 loop reads CASSFLGPSYEQYV. Here the CDR3 DNA reads TGTGCCAGCAGCTTCCTGGGGCCGAGCTACGAGCAGTACGTC.